What follows are 22 T cell receptor beta chains derived from one specimen sequenced in a study of blood T cells in healthy people across ages. With a J-beta primer mix and a sample-barcoded 5' primer, a second PCR ran about 7 to 12 cycles. TCRdb analysed the 5' RACE reads with MiXCR anew, one entry per CDR3 protein. The data contain 1.5 million to 2 million distinct CDR3 sequences, about 28% of them singletons. Sequenced material: blood. These receptors were collected from a woman between 25 and 40 years old in good health.

This chain joins TRBV29-1 and TRBJ2-2; tentative D call: TRBD2 (6 bases). CDR1 is SQVTM, CDR2 ANQGSEA, per germline. This CDR3 spans 12 amino acids. Trimming shortened V by 8 bases and J by 6 bases, and 13 bases separated the two germline ends. The CDR3 here is CSFPGGAGELFF. CDR3 sequence (DNA): TGCAGCTTTCCCGGAGGGGCCGGGGAGCTGTTTTTT.

The chain has TRBV20-1 and TRBJ1-2; 9 bases fit TRBD1. The CDR3 loop spans 13 amino acids. Germline CDR1 reads DFQATT; CDR2 reads SNEGSKA (reference sequence). V lost 3 bases to trimming and J lost 4 bases; unmatched junction nucleotides: 3. The CDR3 protein is CSASWTGVYGYTF. The CDR3 region has the DNA TGCAGTGCTAGTTGGACAGGGGTCTATGGCTACACCTTC.

The chain employs TRBV5-1 and TRBJ2-3, with 8 bases aligning to TRBD1. V was clipped by 0 bases and J by 5 bases; unmatched bases: 8. The germline CDR1 and CDR2 sequences are SGHRS and YFSETQ. CDR3 length equals 16 residues. The CDR3 sequence is CASSLEGQAGVDTQYF. Written as DNA, the CDR3 is TGCGCCAGCAGCTTGGAGGGACAGGCCGGGGTAGATACGCAGTATTTT.

This clonotype was seen a single time. A much larger clone is a single base away; this may be a read error. The chain uses TRBV5-1 and TRBJ2-1, with D possibly TRBD2 on 5 matching bases. V lost 1 base and J lost 7, with 15 bases in between. Looked up from germline, CDR1 is SGHRS and CDR2 is YFSETQ. The CDR3 contains 15 residues. The CDR3 region is CASSLIARAGNEQFF. The CDR3 DNA sequence: TGCGCCAGCAGCTTGATAGCGAGGGCCGGGAATGAGCAGTTCTTC.

This clonotype was seen many times. The chain uses TRBV28 and TRBJ2-6; D might be TRBD1 (6 bases). Germline CDR1 is MDHEN and CDR2 is SYDVKM. The CDR3 totals 16 residues. V was shortened by 4 bases and J by 0 bases, with 10 bases between the two germline ends. The CDR3 spells CASSSGAFSGANVLTF. CDR3 bases: TGTGCCAGCAGTTCAGGGGCCTTCTCTGGGGCCAACGTCCTGACTTTC.

Turning to this clonotype: Just one base apart from a much larger clone, this may be a read error. The chain couples TRBV6-6 to TRBJ1-2; no firm D call. Germline CDR1 MNHNY, CDR2 SVGAGI (reference sequence). The CDR3 contains 14 residues. V lost 2 bases, J lost 6 bases, and 13 bases lay in between. The CDR3 loop is CASSYGTVSDGYTF. The DNA for the CDR3 is TGTGCCAGCAGTTACGGTACAGTGAGTGATGGCTACACCTTC.

This clonotype was picked up one time. The genes are TRBV20-1 and TRBJ1-5; D gene unclear. V was shortened by 3 bases and J by 2 bases, with 14 bases between the two germline ends. The CDR3 has 15 residues. Germline values: CDR1 DFQATT, CDR2 SNEGSKA (reference sequence). CDR3 nucleotides: TGCAGTGCTAGTTCCCCAGGAATTGGCAATCAGCCCCAGCATTTT. Residues: CSASSPGIGNQPQHF.

In this sample, this clonotype turned up a few times. The rearrangement links TRBV19 to TRBJ1-5, with 7 bases lining up with TRBD1. CDR1 and CDR2 from the germline V gene are LNHDA and SQIVND (reference sequence). The CDR3 runs 16 residues. V shed 3 bases, J shed 3 bases, and the junction held 8 bases outside the gene matches. CDR3 bases: TGTGCCAGTAGTATCTCAACAGGGACAGCCAATCAGCCCCAGCATTTT. Residues: CASSISTGTANQPQHF.

This chain joins TRBV28 and TRBJ1-4; D is unresolved. Deletions cut 8 bases from V and 5 bases from J, with 12 bases between. Germline CDR1 and CDR2: MDHEN and SYDVKM. The CDR3 is 13 amino acids. The CDR3 nucleotides read TGTGCCAGCCGGAACTCAATCAATGAAAAACTGTTTTTT. Translating it yields CASRNSINEKLFF.

DNA of the CDR3: TGTGCCAGCAGCCCCGCCGCAGACCCAGATACGCAGTATTTT. It codes for CASSPAADPDTQYF. This rearrangement joins TRBV7-9 to TRBJ2-3, with D unclear. V lost 5 bases and J 4 bases, leaving 13 bases between the germline ends. The CDR3 consists of 14 residues. The germline gives CDR1 SEHNR, CDR2 FQNEAQ (reference sequence).

The chain joins TRBV5-1 to TRBJ1-4; 7 nucleotides agree with TRBD1. V gave up 4 bases and J gave up 1 base; unmatched junction bases: 4. This CDR3 contains 15 residues. Germline CDR1 and CDR2: SGHRS and YFSETQ. The CDR3 bases are TGCGCCAGCAGCCAACAGGGGCTAACTAATGAAAAACTGTTTTTT. It translates to CASSQQGLTNEKLFF. Using reference TRBV5-1 and TRBJ1-4 for the parts outside the CDR3, the full variable domain is KAGVTQTPRYLIKTRGQQVTLSCSPISGHRSVSWYQQTPGQGLQFLFEYFSETQRNKGNFPGRFSGRQFSNSRSEMNVSTLELGDSALYLCASSQQGLTNEKLFFGSGTQLSVL.

The gene calls are TRBV12-3 or TRBV12-4 and TRBJ2-3; TRBD2 agrees at 8 bases. Trimming cost V 5 bases and J 6 bases; bases outside gene matches: 7. The CDR3 has 14 residues. CDR3 nucleotides: TGTGCCAGCAGTCACCCCCGCGGGAGGGATACGCAGTATTTT. Translation gives CASSHPRGRDTQYF.

This clonotype was counted only a few times. The chain has TRBV6-6 and TRBJ2-7; 10 bases agree with TRBD2. V lost 0 bases to trimming and J lost 5 bases; unmatched junction nucleotides: 7. The CDR3 has 16 amino acids. Germline V gene lookup returns CDR1 MNHNY and CDR2 SVGAGI (reference sequence). The DNA of the CDR3 is TGTGCCAGCAGTTACTCTCCAGCGGGAGGGAACCACGAGCAGTACTTC. It encodes CASSYSPAGGNHEQYF.

This clonotype has a single count. The chain couples TRBV29-1 to TRBJ2-7; no firm D call. V was cut by 8 bases and J by 0 bases, with 8 bases left in between. In germline, CDR1 is SQVTM, CDR2 ANQGSEA. The CDR3 is made up of 11 amino acids. The DNA for the CDR3 is TGCAGCATAAGGGTCTCCTACGAGCAGTACTTC. As protein: CSIRVSYEQYF.

Only a few counts were recorded for this clonotype. The CDR3 loop reads CASSLSLDSPRETQYF. The CDR3 nucleotides are TGTGCCAGCAGCTTATCCTTGGACAGTCCCCGAGAGACCCAGTACTTC. V gene TRBV7-6 combines with J gene TRBJ2-5; perhaps TRBD1 as D (6 bases). This CDR3 comprises 16 residues. Trimming stripped 2 bases from V and 4 bases from J, with 17 bases between. Germline CDR1 and CDR2: SGHVS and FNYEAQ.

The sample holds a few counts of this clonotype. CDR3 in DNA: TGTGCCATCAGTGAGTCCGGGCTCCAGCCCCAGCATTTT. Encoded protein: CAISESGLQPQHF. The chain uses TRBV10-3 and TRBJ1-5, with D unclear. The CDR3 runs to 13 residues. Germline loops: CDR1 ENHRY, CDR2 SYGVKD. Trimming removed 0 bases from V and 7 bases from J, with 7 bases in between.

The rearrangement links TRBV30 to TRBJ2-5; 9 nucleotides match TRBD1. CDR3 length equals 15 residues. The germline V gene has CDR1 GTSNPN and CDR2 SVGIG (reference sequence). V was pared by 3 bases and J by 11 bases, with 16 bases of the junction left unmatched. CDR3 sequence reads: CAWRMGQGSFYEQYF. The CDR3 coding sequence is TGTGCCTGGAGGATGGGACAGGGATCTTTCTATGAGCAGTACTTC.

This clonotype appeared a few times. The rearrangement links TRBV3-1 to TRBJ2-3; D possibly matches TRBD1 or TRBD2 (6 bases each). The germline CDR1 and CDR2 sequences are LGHDT and YNNKEL (reference sequence). The CDR3 contains 18 residues. The germline V and J ends were trimmed by 4 bases and 0 bases, with 20 bases remaining between them. CDR3: CASSPGGMRGRSTDTQYF. DNA for the CDR3: TGTGCCAGCAGCCCCGGGGGCATGAGGGGACGTAGCACAGATACGCAGTATTTT.

In this sample, this clonotype turned up a few times. The CDR3, as DNA: TGCAGTGCCATAGGACAGGCTGGCTCCTACGAGCAGTACTTC. Its protein is CSAIGQAGSYEQYF. This sequence joins TRBV20-1 and TRBJ2-7; 7 nucleotides match TRBD1. J lost 0 bases, V lost 6 bases, and 8 bases had no gene match. The CDR3 is 14 residues long. Germline CDR1 reads DFQATT; CDR2 reads SNEGSKA (reference sequence).

The V gene is TRBV10-3, the J gene TRBJ1-1, with D uncertain. The V end lost 6 bases, the J end lost 1 base, and 9 bases lay between the germline ends. Germline values: CDR1 ENHRY, CDR2 SYGVKD. CDR3 length: 13 residues. The CDR3 DNA sequence: TGTGCCATCAGGGGCCCCGAGAACACTGAAGCTTTCTTT. As protein: CAIRGPENTEAFF.

This clonotype was counted ten times or more. V usage is TRBV10-2 and J usage is TRBJ2-7, with 8 bases identical to TRBD1. Germline lookup yields CDR1 WSHSY and CDR2 SAAADI. The CDR3 extends over 13 amino acids. Germline trimming cut 6 bases from V and 3 bases from J; bases unmatched to any gene: 4. The CDR3 here is CASSGQGIYEQYF. Here the CDR3 DNA reads TGCGCCAGCAGCGGACAGGGCATCTACGAGCAGTACTTC.

The rearrangement links TRBV7-9 to TRBJ1-6, with a weak D call TRBD1 (6 bases). With 5 bases removed from V and 6 bases from J, the gap between germline ends came to 11 bases. CDR3 length: 14 residues. The germline gives CDR1 SEHNR, CDR2 FQNEAQ (reference sequence). The CDR3 DNA is TGTGCCAGCAGCGGGGACACCCTTAATTCACCCCTCCACTTT. It translates to CASSGDTLNSPLHF.